One and the same sample provided the 25 T cell receptor beta chains below, sequenced in a study of graft-versus-host responses after intestinal transplantation listed by TCRdb under 2021. The sample's time point label, decoded: cells obtained before transplantation from donor or recipient. In mixed lymphocyte reactions, around 200,000 CFSE-labeled pre-transplant responders were plated with around 200,000 irradiated violet-dye-labeled stimulators and cultured for over five days. The protocol used for the library was the immunoSEQ multiplex PCR assay. Held by TCRdb, this immuneACCESS table contains in-frame sequences only and omits some clones. Under half of the omission traces to an unresolved V gene where checked; the cause of the rest is unknown. This sample holds about 14,000 clones; over 35% were observed only once. The ten largest account for about 2.5% of the sample. Sequences were derived from alloreactive CD8+ T cells from a mixed lymphocyte reaction culture, sampled before intestinal transplant. The cell subset or site label of this sample denotes: CFSE-low proliferating T cells sorted from approximately 6-day pre-transplant mixed lymphocyte reaction (GvH or HvG direction). The receptors come from a human patient who received an intestinal transplant.

This rearrangement joins TRBV15 to TRBJ2-6, with D perhaps TRBD1 or TRBD2 (5 bases each). Trimming cost V 8 bases and J 0 bases, with 11 bases left between them. CDR1 and CDR2 from the germline V gene are LNHNV and YYDKDF (reference sequence). This CDR3 is 15 amino acids long. In nucleotides, the CDR3 is TGTGCCACCCTGGCCGGGACCTCTGGGGCCAACGTCCTGACTTTC. Translating it yields CATLAGTSGANVLTF.

The chain employs TRBV27 and TRBJ1-1; no reliable D call. CDR3 length: 11 residues. CDR1 and CDR2 (germline): MNHEY, SMNVEV (reference sequence). The V end lost 5 bases, the J end lost 4 bases, and 5 bases lay between the germline ends. CDR3 protein: CASSGSTEAFF. In nucleotides, the CDR3 is TGTGCCAGCAGTGGGAGCACTGAAGCTTTCTTT.

The chain employs TRBV7-6 and TRBJ1-6; TRBD1 aligns across 8 bases. Losses at the gene ends were 1 base for V and 6 bases for J; bases not matched to a gene: 8. The germline gives CDR1 SGHVS, CDR2 FNYEAQ. This CDR3 has 17 amino acids. CDR3 protein: CASSLEGRGQINSPLHF. The DNA of the CDR3 is TGTGCCAGCAGCTTAGAGGGCAGGGGGCAGATTAATTCACCCCTCCACTTT. Full variable domain (remainder filled in from reference TRBV7-6 and TRBJ1-6): GAGVSQSPRYKVTKRGQDVALRCDPISGHVSLYWYRQALGQGPEFLTYFNYEAQQDKSGLPNDRFSAERPEGSISTLTIQRTEQRDSAMYRCASSLEGRGQINSPLHFGNGTRLTVT.

CDR3 coding DNA: TGTGCCAGCAGCCAAGGTACGGACCAAAATTCACCCCTCCACTTT. Amino acid sequence: CASSQGTDQNSPLHF. The chain employs TRBV4-2 and TRBJ1-6; no clear D. Germline V gives CDR1 LGHNA, CDR2 YNFKEQ. The V gene lost 1 base and the J gene lost 7 bases, with 11 bases spanning the gap. The CDR3 totals 15 residues.

This CDR3 reads CARAVRGARGYTF. As DNA, the CDR3 is TGTGCTAGGGCGGTTAGAGGGGCGCGAGGCTACACCTTC. The rearrangement uses TRBV12-5 and TRBJ1-2, with a weak D call TRBD1 (5 bases). The germline V gene has CDR1 LGHNT and CDR2 FRNRAP. V was cut by 9 bases and J by 8 bases, with 19 bases left in between. The CDR3 runs to 13 residues. Supplemented by reference TRBV12-5 and TRBJ1-2, the full variable domain reads DARVTQTPRHKVTEMGQEVTMRCQPILGHNTVFWYRQTMMQGLELLAYFRNRAPLDDSGMPKDRFSAEMPDATLATLKIQPSEPRDSAVYFCARAVRGARGYTFGSGTRLTVV.

By sample share, this clone is medium-sized (0.01 to 0.1%). This chain links TRBV4-1 with TRBJ2-3; the D call may be TRBD1 or TRBD2 (5 bases each). V lost 1 base, J lost 5 bases, and 10 bases lay in between. Germline CDR1 MGHRA, CDR2 YSYEKL. The CDR3 extends over 14 amino acids. The CDR3 here is CASSQVWGIDTQYF. Here the CDR3 DNA reads TGCGCCAGCAGCCAAGTTTGGGGGATAGATACGCAGTATTTT.

Sample share makes this clone medium-sized. The chain carries TRBV19 and TRBJ2-7; D remains ambiguous. The CDR3 is 12 residues long. The V end was cut by 3 bases, the J end by 0 bases, with 3 bases between. The V gene's germline CDR1 is LNHDA and CDR2 SQIVND (reference sequence). CDR3 DNA: TGTGCCAGTAGTATGAACTCCTACGAGCAGTACTTC. Translation: CASSMNSYEQYF.

By share, this clone counts as medium-sized. The chain links TRBV7-9 to TRBJ2-7, with 9 nucleotides matching TRBD1. V was clipped by 4 bases and J by 3 bases; unmatched bases: 7. The CDR3 consists of 15 residues. Germline V gene lookup returns CDR1 SEHNR and CDR2 FQNEAQ (reference sequence). Here the CDR3 reads CASSSLRDRVYEQYF. The CDR3 DNA reads as TGTGCCAGCAGCTCCCTGAGGGACAGGGTCTACGAGCAGTACTTC.

The chain recombines TRBV27 with TRBJ1-5, with D possibly being TRBD1 (6 bases). This CDR3 region has 22 residues. Germline V gene lookup returns CDR1 MNHEY and CDR2 SMNVEV (reference sequence). Trimming stripped 0 bases from V and 1 base from J, with 28 bases between. Here the CDR3 reads CASSLSGTFPGAIGVSNQPQHF. The CDR3 DNA reads as TGTGCCAGCAGTTTATCGGGGACATTCCCAGGGGCGATTGGAGTGAGCAATCAGCCCCAGCATTTT.

The table lists this clone with a few counts. This chain connects TRBV27 to TRBJ1-5; tentatively, D is TRBD1 (5 bases). The CDR3 is 14 residues long. Looked up from germline, CDR1 is MNHEY and CDR2 is SMNVEV (reference sequence). V was trimmed by 2 bases and J by 3 bases, leaving 8 bases between them. The CDR3 spells CASSLGAPNQPQHF. The CDR3 bases are TGTGCCAGCAGTTTAGGGGCACCCAATCAGCCCCAGCATTTT.

A few counts support this clone. This chain links TRBV5-1 with TRBJ2-1, with TRBD1 matching over 11 bases. The V and J ends lost 5 bases and 0 bases, in that order; junction bases with no gene match: 10. The CDR3 sequence is 18 residues long. Germline V lookup: CDR1 SGHRS, CDR2 YFSETQ. CDR3 in amino acids: CASRRTGGAPSSYNEQFF. The CDR3, as DNA: TGCGCCAGCAGAAGGACAGGGGGCGCCCCGAGCTCCTACAATGAGCAGTTCTTC.

The rearrangement links TRBV6-1 to TRBJ1-2, with TRBD1 as a possible D gene (5 bases). This CDR3 spans 13 amino acids. Per the germline V gene, CDR1 is MNHNS and CDR2 is SASEGT. V was trimmed by 2 bases and J by 8 bases, leaving 12 bases between them. In DNA, the CDR3 is TGTGCCAGCAGTGAATTTAGAGGGGCAGGCTACACCTTC. The encoded protein is CASSEFRGAGYTF.

This rearrangement joins TRBV19 to TRBJ2-5; TRBD2 matches 9 bases. This CDR3 is 14 amino acids long. V shed 3 bases and J 5 bases; nucleotides not matched to a gene: 4. Germline CDR1 LNHDA, CDR2 SQIVND (reference sequence). The CDR3 loop reads CASSMAGGLETQYF. CDR3 bases: TGTGCCAGTAGTATGGCGGGGGGGCTTGAGACCCAGTACTTC. The full variable domain, completed using reference TRBV19 and TRBJ2-5, is DGGITQSPKYLFRKEGQNVTLSCEQNLNHDAMYWYRQDPGQGLRLIYYSQIVNDFQKGDIAEGYSVSREKKESFPLTVTSAQKNPTAFYLCASSMAGGLETQYFGPGTRLLVL.

The genes are TRBV30 and TRBJ1-1, with D possibly being TRBD1 (5 bases). This CDR3 comprises 11 residues. Germline lookup yields CDR1 GTSNPN and CDR2 SVGIG (reference sequence). The V gene lost 5 bases and the J gene lost 1 base, with 5 bases spanning the gap. The CDR3 loop is CAWQGNTEAFF. CDR3 nucleotides: TGTGCCTGGCAGGGGAACACTGAAGCTTTCTTT.

This clone was seen more than once but under ten times. The chain combines TRBV27 with TRBJ2-2; D gene ambiguous. The CDR3 loop spans 14 amino acids. Trimming took off 2 bases at V and 6 bases at J, with 10 bases between the two ends. The germline CDR1 and CDR2 sequences are MNHEY and SMNVEV (reference sequence). The CDR3 protein is CASSLGTAPGELFF. The CDR3 DNA reads TGTGCCAGCAGTTTAGGTACCGCCCCCGGGGAGCTGTTTTTT.

Only a few counts were recorded for this clone. V and J are TRBV4-1 and TRBJ1-5; tentative D call: TRBD1 (5 bases). Deletions cut 0 bases from V and 7 bases from J, with 10 bases between. Looked up from germline, CDR1 is MGHRA and CDR2 is YSYEKL. The CDR3 is 14 residues long. In DNA, the CDR3 is TGCGCCAGCAGCCAAGAGGAGGGGTGGCAGCCCCAGCATTTT. It yields the protein CASSQEEGWQPQHF.

Comment on this clone: The same CDR3 arises from other DNA sequences in this sample as well. The V and J genes are TRBV6-5 and TRBJ1-5; perhaps TRBD1 as D (5 bases). This CDR3 has 13 residues. Germline V gives CDR1 MNHEY, CDR2 SVGAGI. Trimming stripped 2 bases from V and 4 bases from J, with 6 bases between. CDR3 DNA: TGTGCCAGCAGTTACGGGGGTAATCAGCCCCAGCATTTT. Protein product: CASSYGGNQPQHF.

The chain combines TRBV2 with TRBJ2-2, with 14 bases that match TRBD2. This CDR3 contains 19 residues. The V segment lost 7 bases and the J segment 2 bases; nucleotides outside the gene matches: 12. In germline, CDR1 is SNHLY, CDR2 FYNNEI. This chain's CDR3 is CASTRGGTSGGRNTGELFF. In DNA form, the CDR3 reads TGTGCCAGCACCCGAGGGGGGACTAGCGGGGGTCGCAACACCGGGGAGCTGTTTTTT.

In this sample, this clone is medium-sized (0.01 to 0.1%). V usage is TRBV7-9 and J usage is TRBJ2-1, with D hard to call. CDR1 is SEHNR and CDR2 is FQNEAQ in the germline V gene (reference sequence). The CDR3 has 13 amino acids. V lost 5 bases and J 5 bases, leaving 10 bases between the germline ends. The CDR3 region is CASSPTGNNEQFF. CDR3 bases: TGTGCCAGCAGCCCCACCGGAAACAATGAGCAGTTCTTC.

This clone is categorized as medium-sized. This chain connects TRBV2 to TRBJ2-7, with a weak D call TRBD1 (6 bases). Trimming left V 7 bases short and J 5 bases short, with 15 bases between. The germline V gene encodes CDR1 SNHLY and CDR2 FYNNEI. The CDR3 has 13 residues. This chain's CDR3 is CASNTGSGNEQYF. The CDR3 DNA reads TGTGCCAGCAATACAGGGAGCGGCAACGAGCAGTACTTC.

J is TRBJ1-2 and V is TRBV5-6; D gene unclear. Germline V CDR1 and CDR2: SGHDT, YYEEEE. The CDR3 contains 14 residues. Between the trimmed V and J ends, which lost 2 bases and 2 bases, there was a span of 10 bases. In DNA, the CDR3 is TGTGCCAGCAGCTTCCCCGGACGGAACTATGGCTACACCTTC. It codes for CASSFPGRNYGYTF.

The V and J genes are TRBV27 and TRBJ1-2; no reliable D call. Deletions cut 5 bases from V and 1 base from J, with 14 bases between. The CDR3 has 15 amino acids. Germline-derived CDR1 and CDR2 are MNHEY and SMNVEV (reference sequence). The DNA of the CDR3 is TGTGCCAGCAGTAACCAAGGACTGTTTAACTATGGCTACACCTTC. Protein product: CASSNQGLFNYGYTF.

This rearrangement joins TRBV9 to TRBJ2-2; TRBD1 matches 9 bases. Germline V CDR1 and CDR2: SGDLS, YYNGEE. There are 16 residues in the CDR3. The V and J ends lost 6 bases and 1 base, in that order; junction bases with no gene match: 7. The CDR3 sequence is CASTPTGQGNTGELFF. In nucleotides, the CDR3 is TGTGCCAGCACCCCCACGGGACAGGGGAACACCGGGGAGCTGTTTTTT.

The chain joins TRBV11-2 to TRBJ2-1; 8 bases are shared with TRBD1. This CDR3 has 18 amino acids. With V trimmed by 6 bases and J by 8 bases, 21 bases remained unmatched. Germline CDR1 and CDR2: SGHAT and FQNNGV. CDR3: CASSYKPGQGGLFDEQFF. In nucleotides, the CDR3 is TGTGCCAGCAGTTACAAACCAGGACAGGGCGGGTTGTTTGATGAGCAGTTCTTC.

The chain couples TRBV4-1 to TRBJ2-5, with D possibly TRBD1 on 5 matching bases. V was trimmed by 5 bases and J by 5 bases, leaving 18 bases between them. The CDR3 is 15 amino acids. In germline, CDR1 is MGHRA, CDR2 YSYEKL. The CDR3 coding sequence is TGCGCCAGCAGCTATGGTATGGGCAGGGTTGAGACCCAGTACTTC. This codes for CASSYGMGRVETQYF.